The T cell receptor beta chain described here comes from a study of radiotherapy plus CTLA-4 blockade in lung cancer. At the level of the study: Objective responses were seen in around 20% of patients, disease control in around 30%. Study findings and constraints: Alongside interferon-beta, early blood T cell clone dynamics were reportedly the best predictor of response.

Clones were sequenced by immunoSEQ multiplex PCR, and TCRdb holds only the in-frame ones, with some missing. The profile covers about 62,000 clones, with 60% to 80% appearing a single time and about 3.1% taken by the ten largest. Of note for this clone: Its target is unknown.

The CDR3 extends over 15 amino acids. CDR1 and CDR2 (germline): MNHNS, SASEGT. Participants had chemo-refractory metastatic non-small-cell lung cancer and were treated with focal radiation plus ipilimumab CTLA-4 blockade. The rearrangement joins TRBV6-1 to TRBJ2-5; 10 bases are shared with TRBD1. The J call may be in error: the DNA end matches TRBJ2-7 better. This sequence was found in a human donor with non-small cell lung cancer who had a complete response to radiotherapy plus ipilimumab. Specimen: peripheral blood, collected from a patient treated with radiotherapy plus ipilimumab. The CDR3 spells CASRYGQGDFYEQYF. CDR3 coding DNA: TGTGCCAGCAGATATGGACAGGGGGATTTCTACGAGCAGTACTTC.